This TCR beta chain was identified in a study of cytomegalovirus exposure and HLA in healthy donors. At the level of the study: An analysis done earlier identified 90 million to 120 million unique TCR beta sequences from around 180 million T cells. Among the approximately 400 genotyped donors, over 70% were placed in the Caucasian-associated ancestry cluster.

The table lists this clone with a count of one. Antigen: not known. Amplification used 60 Vbeta primers and 13 Jbeta primers. Profiled with immunoSEQ multiplex PCR; TCRdb holds only in-frame clones, not every one. The sample includes about 80,000 clones, approximately 66% of them seen just once. Overall study findings and caveats: Associated with cytomegalovirus, according to the listing, were 150 to 200 TCR beta chains.

CDR1 is SGHTA and CDR2 is FQGNSA in the germline V gene. The CDR3 sequence is 13 residues long. Sequenced input: PBMCs. The V and J genes are TRBV7-2 and TRBJ2-5; the D is unclear. The assigned J gene may be wrong: the sequence end matches TRBJ2-7 better. This TCR was sampled from a male donor in good health and CMV-seropositive. Here the CDR3 reads CASSPQIDYEQYF. The CDR3 DNA follows: TGTGCCAGCAGCCCCCAAATCGACTACGAGCAGTACTTC.